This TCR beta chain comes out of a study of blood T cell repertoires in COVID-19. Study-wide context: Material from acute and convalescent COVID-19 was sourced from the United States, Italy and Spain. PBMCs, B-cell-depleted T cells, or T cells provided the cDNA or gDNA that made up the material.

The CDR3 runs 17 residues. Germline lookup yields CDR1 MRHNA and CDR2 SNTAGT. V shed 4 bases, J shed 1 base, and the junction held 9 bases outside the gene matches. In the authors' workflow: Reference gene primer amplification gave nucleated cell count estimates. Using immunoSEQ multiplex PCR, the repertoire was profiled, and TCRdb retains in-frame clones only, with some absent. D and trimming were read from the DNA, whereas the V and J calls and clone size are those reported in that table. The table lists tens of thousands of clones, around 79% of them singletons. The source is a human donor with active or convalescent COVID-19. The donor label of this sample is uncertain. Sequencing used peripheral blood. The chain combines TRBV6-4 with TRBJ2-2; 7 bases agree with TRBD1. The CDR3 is CASSAFDDRENTGELFF. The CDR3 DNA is TGTGCCAGCAGTGCGTTTGATGACAGGGAGAACACCGGGGAGCTGTTTTTT.